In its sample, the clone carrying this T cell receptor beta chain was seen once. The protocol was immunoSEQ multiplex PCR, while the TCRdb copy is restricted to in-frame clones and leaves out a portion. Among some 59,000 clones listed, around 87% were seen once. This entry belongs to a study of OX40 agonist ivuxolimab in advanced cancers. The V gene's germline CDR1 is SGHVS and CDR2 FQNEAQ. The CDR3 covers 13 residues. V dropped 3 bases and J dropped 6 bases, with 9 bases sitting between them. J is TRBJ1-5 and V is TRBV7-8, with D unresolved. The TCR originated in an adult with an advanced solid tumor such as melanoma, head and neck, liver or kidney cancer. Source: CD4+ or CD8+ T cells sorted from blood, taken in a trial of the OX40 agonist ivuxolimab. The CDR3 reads CASSLIDTQPQHF. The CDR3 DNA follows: TGTGCCAGCAGCTTGATTGATACTCAGCCCCAGCATTTT. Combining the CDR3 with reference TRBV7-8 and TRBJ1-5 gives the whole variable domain GAGVSQSPRYKVAKRGQDVALRCDPISGHVSLFWYQQALGQGPEFLTYFQNEAQLDKSGLPSDRFFAERPEGSVSTLKIQRTQQEDSAVYLCASSLIDTQPQHFGDGTRLSIL.